This T cell receptor (beta chain) was identified in a study of T cells in Graves' hyperthyroidism and ophthalmopathy. RNA transcripts yielded amplified TCR beta CDR3 regions. The primer set for the first-round RT-PCR of the TCR CDR3 was HTBI. TCRdb independently ran MiXCR on the multiplex PCR reads; one entry per CDR3 protein. The sample contains about 640,000 distinct CDR3 sequences, roughly 20% of which appear only once. The CDR3 extends over 16 amino acids. Germline CDR1 and CDR2: SEHNR and FQNEAQ (reference sequence). The V gene lost 4 bases and the J gene lost 4 bases, with 20 bases spanning the gap.

The TCR sequence derives from a man in his thirties or forties with Graves' ophthalmopathy. The material sequenced was blood. The V and J genes are TRBV7-9 and TRBJ2-7; D may be TRBD2 (6 bases). The CDR3 loop reads CASSSPTSGLAYEQYF. The CDR3 DNA sequence: TGTGCCAGCAGCTCGCCCACTTCGGGACTCGCGTACGAGCAGTACTTC.